Presented here are 5 T cell receptor beta chains from one specimen sequenced in a study of identical twins. TCRdb re-called the 5' RACE reads with MiXCR, one entry per CDR3 protein. The data contain some 710,000 distinct CDR3 sequences, approximately 6% of them seen just once; the ten biggest clones take up roughly 2%. Sample: naive T cells sorted from blood. The receptors were gathered from a young man in good health.

This clonotype was counted ten times or more. The gene calls are TRBV29-1 and TRBJ2-2; no clear D. The CDR3 loop spans 13 amino acids. Trimming shortened V by 8 bases and J by 0 bases, and 10 bases separated the two germline ends. Per the germline V gene, CDR1 is SQVTM and CDR2 is ANQGSEA. The CDR3 coding sequence is TGCAGCCTCGCTTCGGCGAACACCGGGGAGCTGTTTTTT. Protein product: CSLASANTGELFF.

This clonotype was seen at least ten times. The rearrangement joins TRBV29-1 to TRBJ2-3, with 11 positions matching TRBD1. CDR3 length: 14 amino acids. Germline V gene lookup returns CDR1 SQVTM and CDR2 ANQGSEA. V was clipped by 6 bases and J by 4 bases; unmatched bases: 6. CDR3 residues: CSVRTGGAADTQYF. The DNA for the CDR3 is TGCAGCGTCCGGACAGGGGGCGCAGCAGATACGCAGTATTTT.

V usage is TRBV6-2 or TRBV6-3 and J usage is TRBJ2-1, with 8 nucleotides matching TRBD2. The V gene end was trimmed by 6 bases and the J gene end by 5 bases; junction bases not matched to a gene: 9. There are 15 residues in the CDR3. CDR1 MNHEY and CDR2 SVGEGT come from the germline V gene. CDR3 loop: CASRFSGGSHNEQFF. The CDR3 bases are TGTGCCAGCAGATTCAGCGGGGGATCTCACAATGAGCAGTTCTTC.

This clonotype was seen many times. The chain couples TRBV5-1 to TRBJ2-1; 8 bases match TRBD2. This CDR3 spans 14 amino acids. The trim removed 4 bases at V and 10 bases at J, leaving 10 bases unmatched. Germline CDR1 SGHRS, CDR2 YFSETQ. The chain's CDR3 is CASSRNSGVREQFF. CDR3 coding DNA: TGCGCCAGCAGCCGAAATAGCGGGGTCAGGGAGCAGTTCTTC.

In this sample, this clonotype turned up many times. This rearrangement joins TRBV29-1 to TRBJ1-1, with D possibly being TRBD1 (5 bases). The CDR3 contains 14 residues. Germline CDR1 is SQVTM and CDR2 is ANQGSEA. V shed 7 bases and J shed 0 bases, with 15 bases lying between them. The CDR3 sequence is CSALGGTMNTEAFF. CDR3 DNA: TGCAGCGCCCTTGGCGGGACCATGAACACTGAAGCTTTCTTT.